This TCR beta chain was identified in a study of cytomegalovirus exposure and HLA in healthy donors. Study results and limitations: There were 150 or so TCR beta chains listed as cytomegalovirus-associated.

A multiplex PCR was run with 60 Vbeta primers and 13 Jbeta primers. Assay used: immunoSEQ multiplex PCR; TCRdb lists only in-frame clones, some missing. The table records 110,000 or so clones, under 85% of them present only once. With respect to this clone: Its target is unknown.

The receptor's source is a man between 35 and 55 years old in good health and CMV-seronegative. Specimen: PBMCs.

CDR3 DNA: TGTGCCACCAGCCCCAGTGACTCAGATAATTCACCCCTCCACTTT. Residues: CATSPSDSDNSPLHF. The rearrangement uses TRBV15 and TRBJ1-6; D is undetermined. Germline V gene lookup returns CDR1 LNHNV and CDR2 YYDKDF (reference sequence). The CDR3 sequence is 15 residues long. Trimming took 5 bases from V and 5 from J, leaving 13 bases between them.